A single sample is the source of the 8 T cell receptor beta chains below, sequenced in a study of T cell responses to AZD1222 COVID-19 vaccine. The protocol was immunoSEQ multiplex PCR, while the TCRdb copy is restricted to in-frame clones and leaves out a portion. The sample contains some 120,000 clones, 75% to 95% of which appear only once. The sequencing here drew on peripheral blood, taken on day 0 of AZD1222 vaccination. The receptors originated from an adult in good health.

This chain joins TRBV7-2 and TRBJ2-5; possible D gene TRBD1, 6 bases. This CDR3 comprises 17 residues. Between the trimmed V and J ends, which lost 5 bases and 0 bases, there was a span of 19 bases. From germline, CDR1 is SGHTA and CDR2 FQGNSA. Here the CDR3 reads CASSPRALRDNQETQYF. CDR3 sequence (DNA): TGTGCCAGCAGCCCCCGGGCCCTCCGGGACAACCAAGAGACCCAGTACTTC.

This clone has just a few counts. The chain couples TRBV27 to TRBJ2-1; 12 nucleotides match TRBD2. CDR3 length equals 14 residues. Germline-derived CDR1 and CDR2 are MNHEY and SMNVEV (reference sequence). Germline trimming cut 5 bases from V and 6 bases from J; bases unmatched to any gene: 2. CDR3 in amino acids: CASSMTSGSNEQFF. For the CDR3, the DNA is TGTGCCAGCAGTATGACTAGCGGGAGCAATGAGCAGTTCTTC.

V and J are TRBV11-3 and TRBJ1-5; D is undetermined. This CDR3 spans 15 amino acids. Trimming removed 1 base from V and 0 bases from J, with 7 bases in between. Germline CDR1 SGHNT, CDR2 YENEEA. The CDR3 coding sequence is TGTGCCAGCAGCTTAGGATCAACTAGCAATCAGCCCCAGCATTTT. As protein: CASSLGSTSNQPQHF.

V is TRBV6-5 and J is TRBJ1-1, with D possibly being TRBD1 (6 bases). This CDR3 contains 15 residues. V dropped 7 bases and J dropped 5 bases, with 20 bases sitting between them. The germline gives CDR1 MNHEY, CDR2 SVGAGI. CDR3 sequence: CASKYREVLSTEAFF. The CDR3 DNA follows: TGTGCCAGCAAATACAGGGAGGTTTTGAGTACTGAAGCTTTCTTT.

The chain couples TRBV2 to TRBJ2-1, with TRBD2 matching 8 bases. V gave up 1 base and J gave up 9 bases; unmatched junction bases: 11. Germline lookup yields CDR1 SNHLY and CDR2 FYNNEI. The CDR3 totals 16 residues. CDR3: CASSEGPGREVGEQFF. CDR3 DNA: TGTGCCAGCAGTGAAGGTCCCGGGCGGGAGGTCGGTGAGCAGTTCTTC. Variable domain in full (rest from reference TRBV2 and TRBJ2-1): EPEVTQTPSHQVTQMGQEVILRCVPISNHLYFYWYRQILGQKVEFLVSFYNNEISEKSEIFDDQFSVERPDGSNFTLKIRSTKLEDSAMYFCASSEGPGREVGEQFFGPGTRLTVL.

The V gene is TRBV5-8, the J gene TRBJ1-6, with unresolved D. The ends were cut back, 0 bases at V and 7 bases at J, with 8 bases in the middle. The V gene's germline CDR1 is SGHTS and CDR2 YDEGEE. The length of the CDR3 is 14 residues. The CDR3 loop is CASSLDSSNSPLHF. Written as DNA, the CDR3 is TGTGCCAGCAGCTTGGACAGCTCAAATTCACCCCTCCACTTT. The full variable domain, rest sourced from reference TRBV5-8 and TRBJ1-6, is EAGVTQSPTHLIKTRGQQATLRCSPISGHTSVYWYQQALGLGLQFLLWYDEGEERNRGNFPPRFSGRQFPNYSSELNVNALELEDSALYLCASSLDSSNSPLHFGNGTRLTVT.

This clone occurred once. V usage is TRBV24-1 and J usage is TRBJ2-5; weak D call: TRBD1 (6 bases). The V gene's germline CDR1 is KGHDR and CDR2 SFDVKD. This CDR3 region has 17 residues. Between the trimmed V and J ends, which lost 5 bases and 5 bases, there was a span of 23 bases. CDR3 nucleotides: TGTGCCACCAGTGGCAACCCACCGGGCCCAGGGGTGGAGACCCAGTACTTC. It encodes CATSGNPPGPGVETQYF.

This chain joins TRBV7-2 and TRBJ1-3; TRBD1 is a possible D gene (6 bases). V was cut by 5 bases and J by 4 bases, with 15 bases left in between. The CDR3 is made up of 15 amino acids. Germline assignment: CDR1 SGHTA and CDR2 FQGNSA. CDR3 protein: CASSPMSGVGNTIYF. The CDR3 DNA reads as TGTGCCAGCAGCCCAATGTCAGGGGTAGGAAACACCATATATTTT.